This is a list of T cell receptor beta chains from one sample in a study of identifying expanded T cells in peripheral blood. The repertoire was sequenced with immunoSEQ multiplex PCR; TCRdb's copy has only in-frame clones and lacks some. The sample records roughly 90,000 clones, approximately 84% being singletons. Sample: blood. The receptors were gathered from a person aged 18-69 years in good health. Both conserved end residues are part of each CDR3. Fields, in order: CDR3 DNA, CDR3 protein, J gene, D gene, V gene, clone size. D genes are given only for firm matches. A row's size may be missing; if present it is once, few, many or a size class.

DNA: TGTGCCAGCAGCGTAGGACTAAACTGGGGGGGCACCGGGGAGCTGTTTTTT
CDR3: CASSVGLNWGGTGELFF
J: TRBJ2-2
D: TRBD2
V: TRBV9
size: -

DNA: TGTGCCAGCTCACCACCCCTCGGGAGGTGGGCGTACAATCAGCCCCAGCATTTT
CDR3: CASSPPLGRWAYNQPQHF
J: TRBJ1-5
D: -
V: TRBV18
size: -

DNA: TGTGCCAGCAGTCCCGGAACGGTCTCTGGAAACACCATATATTTT
CDR3: CASSPGTVSGNTIYF
J: TRBJ1-3
D: -
V: TRBV6-5
size: -

DNA: TGTGCCAGCAGCTTATTCGACTTTAATTCACCCCTCCACTTT
CDR3: CASSLFDFNSPLHF
J: TRBJ1-6
D: -
V: TRBV5-4
size: few

DNA: TGCGCCAGCAGCCCAGGGCCCAGCACCTACGAGCAGTACTTC
CDR3: CASSPGPSTYEQYF
J: TRBJ2-7
D: -
V: TRBV5-1
size: -

DNA: TGTGCCAGCAGCTTACGTGGGGGGCTCAGGGCCGGGGAGCTGTTTTTT
CDR3: CASSLRGGLRAGELFF
J: TRBJ2-2
D: -
V: TRBV7-3
size: -

DNA: TGTGCCTGGAGCCGACGTTGGGGGTCCTATAATTCACCCCTCCACTTT
CDR3: CAWSRRWGSYNSPLHF
J: TRBJ1-6
D: -
V: TRBV30
size: -

DNA: TGCGCCAGCAGCCCGGGACAGGGTTACGGCAATCAGCCCCAGCATTTT
CDR3: CASSPGQGYGNQPQHF
J: TRBJ1-5
D: TRBD1
V: TRBV5-1
size: -

DNA: TGTGCCAGCAGCTCCCCGGGGTGGGCCACTGAAGCTTTCTTT
CDR3: CASSSPGWATEAFF
J: TRBJ1-1
D: -
V: TRBV11-2
size: -

DNA: TGTGCCAGCAGCTTAGGAGGGGGGAGGGAGACCCAGTACTTC
CDR3: CASSLGGGRETQYF
J: TRBJ2-5
D: -
V: TRBV11-2
size: -

DNA: TGTGCCAGCAGCTTGGTATCCCAGGGCAACTATGGCTACACCTTC
CDR3: CASSLVSQGNYGYTF
J: TRBJ1-2
D: -
V: TRBV5-5
size: -

DNA: TGTGCCAGCTCACCGGCTGCTAGCACAGATACGCAGTATTTT
CDR3: CASSPAASTDTQYF
J: TRBJ2-3
D: -
V: TRBV18
size: -

DNA: TGTGCCTGGAGTTTATTTTCGCCAAGGTCAGAAGCTTTCTTT
CDR3: CAWSLFSPRSEAFF
J: TRBJ1-1
D: -
V: TRBV30
size: -

DNA: TGTGCCAGCAGCCATGGACAGGATAACTATGGCTACACCTTC
CDR3: CASSHGQDNYGYTF
J: TRBJ1-2
D: TRBD1
V: TRBV7-6
size: -

DNA: TGTGCCAGCAGTCGGGACAGGGAGTTCGAGCAGTACTTC
CDR3: CASSRDREFEQYF
J: TRBJ2-7
D: TRBD1
V: TRBV2
size: -

DNA: TGTGCCAGCAGCGCGACAGGGATAAAGGTTAACACCGGGGAGCTGTTTTTT
CDR3: CASSATGIKVNTGELFF
J: TRBJ2-2
D: TRBD1
V: TRBV11-2
size: -

DNA: TGTGCCTGGAGTCCGGGGGGCACCGGGGAGCTGTTTTTT
CDR3: CAWSPGGTGELFF
J: TRBJ2-2
D: TRBD2
V: TRBV30
size: -

DNA: TGCGCCAGCAGCCAAGATGACCCGGCAACGGGGGCCCGGCGGGGCTACACCTTC
CDR3: CASSQDDPATGARRGYTF
J: TRBJ1-2
D: -
V: TRBV4-1
size: -

DNA: TGCAACTGTCTCGATGGGGGTGGCTACACCTTC
CDR3: CNCLDGGGYTF
J: TRBJ1-2
D: -
V: TRBV29-1
size: few

DNA: TGTGCCAGCAGAGGGCCAGCGAACACCGGGGAGCTGTTTTTT
CDR3: CASRGPANTGELFF
J: TRBJ2-2
D: -
V: TRBV11-2
size: -

DNA: TGTGCCAGCAGCTTTGGGGACAGCCTTAATTCACCCCTCCACTTT
CDR3: CASSFGDSLNSPLHF
J: TRBJ1-6
D: TRBD1
V: TRBV7-9
size: -

DNA: TGCGCCAGCAGCGAGAGGGACCCGAAGGAAGGCTACACCTTC
CDR3: CASSERDPKEGYTF
J: TRBJ1-2
D: -
V: TRBV5-1
size: -

DNA: TGCGCCAGCAGCTTGACGGGACCGCCTGAAGCTTTCTTT
CDR3: CASSLTGPPEAFF
J: TRBJ1-1
D: -
V: TRBV5-1
size: -

DNA: TGTGCCAGCAGCGTCCGGGACGGGGACACTGAAGCTTTCTTT
CDR3: CASSVRDGDTEAFF
J: TRBJ1-1
D: -
V: TRBV9
size: -

DNA: TGTGCCAGCAGCTTAGGACAATTTAACTATGGCTACACCTTC
CDR3: CASSLGQFNYGYTF
J: TRBJ1-2
D: -
V: TRBV7-9
size: -

DNA: TGTGCCAGCAGCTTATACCAGGGGGCGAACACTGAAGCTTTCTTT
CDR3: CASSLYQGANTEAFF
J: TRBJ1-1
D: TRBD1
V: TRBV7-9
size: -

DNA: TGTGCCAGCAGTTACTCCCAGATCTACGAGCAGTACTTC
CDR3: CASSYSQIYEQYF
J: TRBJ2-7
D: -
V: TRBV6-6
size: once

DNA: TGCAGCGTTGGACAGACCTCTGGGGCCAACGTCCTGACTTTC
CDR3: CSVGQTSGANVLTF
J: TRBJ2-6
D: -
V: TRBV29-1
size: -

DNA: TGCGCCAGTGGGACAGGGGATCTGACTGAAGCTTTCTTT
CDR3: CASGTGDLTEAFF
J: TRBJ1-1
D: TRBD1
V: TRBV10-2
size: -

DNA: TGTGCCAGCAGAAATAGCGGGGGGCTCTACAATGAGCAGTTCTTC
CDR3: CASRNSGGLYNEQFF
J: TRBJ2-1
D: TRBD2
V: TRBV6-4
size: -

DNA: TGTGCCAGCAGCGCCACTGGGCAGGGGGATAGCACTGAAGCTTTCTTT
CDR3: CASSATGQGDSTEAFF
J: TRBJ1-1
D: TRBD1
V: TRBV9
size: -

DNA: TGTGCCAGCAGTGAGAGGGAAAGACAGCCCCAGCATTTT
CDR3: CASSERERQPQHF
J: TRBJ1-5
D: -
V: TRBV2
size: -

DNA: TGTGCCAGCAGTGAGGACAGGGTGTATCAGCCCCAGCATTTT
CDR3: CASSEDRVYQPQHF
J: TRBJ1-5
D: TRBD1
V: TRBV2
size: once

DNA: TGTGCCAGCAGTTGGGCACATAGGAACACTGAAGCTTTCTTT
CDR3: CASSWAHRNTEAFF
J: TRBJ1-1
D: -
V: TRBV6-5
size: -

DNA: TGTGCCAGCAGCCCTGACAGTTACGAGCAGTACTTC
CDR3: CASSPDSYEQYF
J: TRBJ2-7
D: -
V: TRBV9
size: -

DNA: TGCGCCAGCAGCCAAGGGAGGGACAGCGCTTATGGCTACACCTTC
CDR3: CASSQGRDSAYGYTF
J: TRBJ1-2
D: TRBD1
V: TRBV4-3
size: -

DNA: TGTGCCACACACTCGACAGAACCCTATGGCTACACCTTC
CDR3: CATHSTEPYGYTF
J: TRBJ1-2
D: -
V: TRBV7-9
size: -

DNA: TGTGCCAGCATCGCGTCGGGACAGGGTGCTGAAGCTTTCTTT
CDR3: CASIASGQGAEAFF
J: TRBJ1-1
D: TRBD1
V: TRBV28
size: -

DNA: TGTGCCCCCCAAACTCGGGGGGCGCGGTGTCAGCCCCAGCACTTT
CDR3: CAPQTRGARCQPQHF
J: TRBJ1-5
D: -
V: TRBV10-3
size: once

DNA: TGTGCCACCCAGAGTTCCCTCAGCAATCAGCCCCAGCATTTT
CDR3: CATQSSLSNQPQHF
J: TRBJ1-5
D: -
V: TRBV7-2
size: few

DNA: TGTGCCAGCAGCCTGGGCCCCGGGAGAAACTATGGCTACACCTTC
CDR3: CASSLGPGRNYGYTF
J: TRBJ1-2
D: -
V: TRBV7-2
size: -

DNA: TGTGCCAGCTCACCGCCTACTAGCGGTCAAGAGACCCAGTACTTC
CDR3: CASSPPTSGQETQYF
J: TRBJ2-5
D: TRBD2
V: TRBV18
size: -

DNA: TGTGCCAGCTCACCTACCCGTCCAGTTGGGGGCGAGCAGTACTTC
CDR3: CASSPTRPVGGEQYF
J: TRBJ2-7
D: -
V: TRBV18
size: -

DNA: TGTGCCACTATGGCTGTTGGGGCCAACGTCCTGACTTTC
CDR3: CATMAVGANVLTF
J: TRBJ2-6
D: -
V: TRBV19
size: once

DNA: TGCGCCAGCAGCCAAGATTTGGAGTCCCAGGCGGCAAATGAGCAGTTCTTC
CDR3: CASSQDLESQAANEQFF
J: TRBJ2-1
D: -
V: TRBV4-3
size: -

DNA: TGTGCCTGGAGTACCCGGCGCCTGAGGACTGAAGCTTTCTTT
CDR3: CAWSTRRLRTEAFF
J: TRBJ1-1
D: -
V: TRBV30
size: -

DNA: TGTGCCAGTATTCCGAATCTGGGTAACACTGAAGCTTTCTTT
CDR3: CASIPNLGNTEAFF
J: TRBJ1-1
D: -
V: TRBV19
size: -

DNA: TGTGCCAGCAGCTTAGGGGGACAGAACTATGGCTACACCTTC
CDR3: CASSLGGQNYGYTF
J: TRBJ1-2
D: TRBD1
V: TRBV7-9
size: once

DNA: TGCGCCAGCAGCCAGACGATAGTTCGGACAGGGGGCACCGGGGAGCTGTTTTTT
CDR3: CASSQTIVRTGGTGELFF
J: TRBJ2-2
D: TRBD1
V: TRBV4-3
size: -

DNA: TGTGCCAGCAGGAAATCTAGCACAGATACGCAGTATTTT
CDR3: CASRKSSTDTQYF
J: TRBJ2-3
D: -
V: TRBV5-6
size: -

DNA: TGCGCCAGCAGCTGGGGAACTAGTGGAAACACCATATATTTT
CDR3: CASSWGTSGNTIYF
J: TRBJ1-3
D: -
V: TRBV5-1
size: once

DNA: TGTGCCAGCACCGAGACGACAGGGGGCTTGTACGAGCAGTACTTC
CDR3: CASTETTGGLYEQYF
J: TRBJ2-7
D: TRBD1
V: TRBV2
size: -

DNA: TGTGCCATCAGCGGACAGGGGAACACTGAAGCTTTCTTT
CDR3: CAISGQGNTEAFF
J: TRBJ1-1
D: TRBD1
V: TRBV10-3
size: -

DNA: TGTGCCAGCAGTTCGGGACAGGGTTATCGCACCGGGGAGCTGTTTTTT
CDR3: CASSSGQGYRTGELFF
J: TRBJ2-2
D: TRBD1
V: TRBV27
size: -

DNA: TGTGCCAGCAGTTTTAGGGCGGGCGTAGAGACCCAGTACTTC
CDR3: CASSFRAGVETQYF
J: TRBJ2-5
D: -
V: TRBV28
size: -

DNA: TGCGCCAGCAGCTCAAGCTTCAATGAGCAGTTCTTC
CDR3: CASSSSFNEQFF
J: TRBJ2-1
D: -
V: TRBV5-1
size: -

DNA: TGTGCCAGCAGCTTAGTAAGGAGGAATTCACCCCTCCACTTT
CDR3: CASSLVRRNSPLHF
J: TRBJ1-6
D: -
V: TRBV7-2
size: -

DNA: TGTGCCAGCAGTTTCAGGGGTGAATTTTTAAACTCGCGGGGAGAACTGTTTTTT
CDR3: CASSFRGEFLNSRGELFF
J: TRBJ1-4
D: -
V: TRBV27
size: -

DNA: TGTGCCAGCAGCCAAGTGGGTACAGATACGCAGTATTTT
CDR3: CASSQVGTDTQYF
J: TRBJ2-3
D: -
V: TRBV4-2
size: -